The present T cell receptor beta chain was sequenced within a study of T cell responses to AZD1222 COVID-19 vaccine. Overall study context: Pooled together were second doses at about 4 or about 12 weeks.

The data were produced by immunoSEQ multiplex PCR, yet TCRdb's version contains in-frame clones alone and is incomplete. This sample has some 150,000 clones, with 80% to 90% found just once. The CDR3 length is 18 residues. CDR1 LGHNA and CDR2 YNFKEQ come from the germline V gene. J lost 6 bases, V lost 0 bases, and 10 bases had no gene match. Points from the study as a whole: Spike-wide coverage was observed for vaccine-associated CD4 TCRs, with dominant responses at 160-218 and 743-854.

With respect to this clone: The antigen remains undetermined.

The clonotype comes from an adult in good health. Sequencing was performed on peripheral blood, taken on day 0 of AZD1222 vaccination. This rearrangement joins TRBV4-2 to TRBJ2-1; 11 nucleotides line up with TRBD2. The CDR3 DNA sequence: TGTGCCAGCAGCCAAGACACTAGCGGGAGTATTTGGGGCAATGAGCAGTTCTTC. This sequence encodes CASSQDTSGSIWGNEQFF.